These 12 T cell receptor beta chains were sequenced from one sample in a study of CXCR3-negative and CXCR3-positive naive CD8 T cells. Study conclusions and caveats: CXCR3-negative naive cells had less hydrophobic TRB CDR3s than did CXCR3-positive naive cells.

Researchers prepared the TRB cDNA libraries using 5' RACE with UMI labels. TCRdb re-called the 5' RACE reads and catalogs CDR3 proteins one per entry, DNA excluded. This sample's clone table lists under 150,000 distinct CDR3 sequences. These receptors are not linked to any known antigen. Source material: naive CXCR3+ CD8+ T cells from blood. Noted subset: CD45RO-CCR7+CD27+CD95- naive CD8+ T cells expressing CXCR3 (TNR3+). Source of these receptors: a human donor in good health. Some clones in this sample may be carry-over from other donors' samples.

The chain carries TRBV11-2 and TRBJ2-1; TCRdb gives TRBD2 as the D gene, but with no DNA this cannot be confirmed. Per germline, CDR1 SGHAT and CDR2 FQNNGV. CDR3 length: 16 amino acids. CDR3: CASTRGGLTPYNEQFF.

The chain uses TRBV7-3 and TRBJ2-5; the D call from TCRdb, TRBD2, cannot be confirmed without DNA. Looked up from germline, CDR1 is SGHTA and CDR2 is FQGTGA. The CDR3 consists of 15 residues. Here the CDR3 reads CASSSSGGLAETQYF.

This chain uses TRBV3-1 with TRBJ2-7. This CDR3 has 14 residues. The germline V gene encodes CDR1 LGHDT and CDR2 YNNKEL (reference sequence). The chain's CDR3 is CASSQDYTEYEQYF.

This chain joins TRBV7-3 and TRBJ2-1. The germline V gene has CDR1 SGHTA and CDR2 FQGTGA. This CDR3 spans 15 amino acids. CDR3 amino acids: CASSFDTSSYNEQFF.

The chain recombines TRBV15 with TRBJ2-7; TCRdb reports TRBD1, a call that lacks DNA to check it against. Germline CDR1 and CDR2: LNHNV and YYDKDF (reference sequence). The CDR3 is 15 residues long. The CDR3: CATSGGQGISYEQYF.

The V gene is TRBV20-1, the J gene TRBJ2-1; without DNA, the TCRdb call of TRBD2 cannot be checked. The CDR3 length is 16 residues. CDR1 DFQATT and CDR2 SNEGSKA come from the germline V gene (reference sequence). The CDR3 reads CSAREWASGRNNEQFF.

The J gene is TRBJ2-7, the V gene TRBV6-2 or TRBV6-3. The length of the CDR3 is 13 residues. The germline CDR1 and CDR2 sequences are MNHEY and SVGEGT. CDR3 sequence reads: CASNAGGSYEQYF.

CDR3 region: CASSSPLGGPNTGELFF. The rearrangement uses TRBV13 and TRBJ2-2; absent DNA, TCRdb's TRBD1 call cannot be checked. The CDR3 extends over 17 amino acids. The germline CDR1 and CDR2 sequences are PRHDT and FYEKMQ (reference sequence).

The gene calls are TRBV7-9 and TRBJ1-5. The CDR3 spans 15 residues. Germline assignment: CDR1 SEHNR and CDR2 FQNEAQ (reference sequence). CDR3 residues: CASSLSGNSNQPQHF.

The V call is TRBV13, the J call TRBJ2-3; TCRdb returns TRBD2, unconfirmable since there is no DNA. Germline V gene lookup returns CDR1 PRHDT and CDR2 FYEKMQ (reference sequence). This CDR3 region has 13 residues. CDR3: CASSSRLADTQYF.

The chain has TRBV29-1 and TRBJ2-5; TCRdb's D call of TRBD2 is untestable without DNA. The germline V gene encodes CDR1 SQVTM and CDR2 ANQGSEA. The CDR3 has 14 amino acids. The CDR3 sequence: CSVEGLAGVETQYF.

The V call is TRBV7-9, the J call TRBJ2-7; the D call of TRBD2 rests on TCRdb alone, since no DNA is present to check it. This CDR3 spans 13 amino acids. Germline CDR1 reads SEHNR; CDR2 reads FQNEAQ (reference sequence). CDR3 amino acids: CASSSTSADEQYF.